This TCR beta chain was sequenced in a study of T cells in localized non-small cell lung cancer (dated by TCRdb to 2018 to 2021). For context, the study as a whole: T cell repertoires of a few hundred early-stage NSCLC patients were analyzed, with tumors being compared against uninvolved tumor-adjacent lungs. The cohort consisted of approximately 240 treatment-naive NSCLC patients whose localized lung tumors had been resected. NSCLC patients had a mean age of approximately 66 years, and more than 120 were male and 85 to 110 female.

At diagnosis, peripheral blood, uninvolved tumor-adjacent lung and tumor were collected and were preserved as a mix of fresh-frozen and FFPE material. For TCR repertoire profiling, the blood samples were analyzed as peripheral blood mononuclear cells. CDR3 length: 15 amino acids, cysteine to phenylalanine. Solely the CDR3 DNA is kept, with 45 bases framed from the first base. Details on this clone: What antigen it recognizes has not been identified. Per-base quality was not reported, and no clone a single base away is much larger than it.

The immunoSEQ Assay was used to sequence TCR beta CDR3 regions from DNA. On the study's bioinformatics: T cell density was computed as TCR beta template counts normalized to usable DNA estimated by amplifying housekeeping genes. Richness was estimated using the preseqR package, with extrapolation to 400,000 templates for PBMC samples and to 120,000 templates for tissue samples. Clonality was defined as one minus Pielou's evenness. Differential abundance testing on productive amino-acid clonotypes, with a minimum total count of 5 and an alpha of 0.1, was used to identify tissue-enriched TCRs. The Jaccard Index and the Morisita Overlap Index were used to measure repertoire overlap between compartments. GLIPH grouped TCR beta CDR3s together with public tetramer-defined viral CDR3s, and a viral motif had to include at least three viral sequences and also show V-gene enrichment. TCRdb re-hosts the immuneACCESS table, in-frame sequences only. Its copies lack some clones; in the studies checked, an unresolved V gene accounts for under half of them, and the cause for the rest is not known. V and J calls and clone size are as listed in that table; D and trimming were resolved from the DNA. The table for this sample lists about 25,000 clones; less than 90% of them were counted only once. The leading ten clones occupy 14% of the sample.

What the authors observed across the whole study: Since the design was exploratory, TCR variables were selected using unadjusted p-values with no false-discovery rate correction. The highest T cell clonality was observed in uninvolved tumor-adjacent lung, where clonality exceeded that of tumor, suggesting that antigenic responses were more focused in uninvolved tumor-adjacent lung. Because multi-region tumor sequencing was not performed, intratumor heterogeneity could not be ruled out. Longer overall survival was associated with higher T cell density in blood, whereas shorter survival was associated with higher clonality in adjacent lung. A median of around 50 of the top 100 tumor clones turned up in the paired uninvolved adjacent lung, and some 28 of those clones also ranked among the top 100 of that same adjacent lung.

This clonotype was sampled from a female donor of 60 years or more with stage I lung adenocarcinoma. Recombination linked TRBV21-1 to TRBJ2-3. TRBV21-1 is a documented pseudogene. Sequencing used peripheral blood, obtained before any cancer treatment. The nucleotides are TGTGCCAGCAGCAAAGAGTATAAGTTCCCAGATACGCAGTATTTT. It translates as CASSKEYKFPDTQYF.